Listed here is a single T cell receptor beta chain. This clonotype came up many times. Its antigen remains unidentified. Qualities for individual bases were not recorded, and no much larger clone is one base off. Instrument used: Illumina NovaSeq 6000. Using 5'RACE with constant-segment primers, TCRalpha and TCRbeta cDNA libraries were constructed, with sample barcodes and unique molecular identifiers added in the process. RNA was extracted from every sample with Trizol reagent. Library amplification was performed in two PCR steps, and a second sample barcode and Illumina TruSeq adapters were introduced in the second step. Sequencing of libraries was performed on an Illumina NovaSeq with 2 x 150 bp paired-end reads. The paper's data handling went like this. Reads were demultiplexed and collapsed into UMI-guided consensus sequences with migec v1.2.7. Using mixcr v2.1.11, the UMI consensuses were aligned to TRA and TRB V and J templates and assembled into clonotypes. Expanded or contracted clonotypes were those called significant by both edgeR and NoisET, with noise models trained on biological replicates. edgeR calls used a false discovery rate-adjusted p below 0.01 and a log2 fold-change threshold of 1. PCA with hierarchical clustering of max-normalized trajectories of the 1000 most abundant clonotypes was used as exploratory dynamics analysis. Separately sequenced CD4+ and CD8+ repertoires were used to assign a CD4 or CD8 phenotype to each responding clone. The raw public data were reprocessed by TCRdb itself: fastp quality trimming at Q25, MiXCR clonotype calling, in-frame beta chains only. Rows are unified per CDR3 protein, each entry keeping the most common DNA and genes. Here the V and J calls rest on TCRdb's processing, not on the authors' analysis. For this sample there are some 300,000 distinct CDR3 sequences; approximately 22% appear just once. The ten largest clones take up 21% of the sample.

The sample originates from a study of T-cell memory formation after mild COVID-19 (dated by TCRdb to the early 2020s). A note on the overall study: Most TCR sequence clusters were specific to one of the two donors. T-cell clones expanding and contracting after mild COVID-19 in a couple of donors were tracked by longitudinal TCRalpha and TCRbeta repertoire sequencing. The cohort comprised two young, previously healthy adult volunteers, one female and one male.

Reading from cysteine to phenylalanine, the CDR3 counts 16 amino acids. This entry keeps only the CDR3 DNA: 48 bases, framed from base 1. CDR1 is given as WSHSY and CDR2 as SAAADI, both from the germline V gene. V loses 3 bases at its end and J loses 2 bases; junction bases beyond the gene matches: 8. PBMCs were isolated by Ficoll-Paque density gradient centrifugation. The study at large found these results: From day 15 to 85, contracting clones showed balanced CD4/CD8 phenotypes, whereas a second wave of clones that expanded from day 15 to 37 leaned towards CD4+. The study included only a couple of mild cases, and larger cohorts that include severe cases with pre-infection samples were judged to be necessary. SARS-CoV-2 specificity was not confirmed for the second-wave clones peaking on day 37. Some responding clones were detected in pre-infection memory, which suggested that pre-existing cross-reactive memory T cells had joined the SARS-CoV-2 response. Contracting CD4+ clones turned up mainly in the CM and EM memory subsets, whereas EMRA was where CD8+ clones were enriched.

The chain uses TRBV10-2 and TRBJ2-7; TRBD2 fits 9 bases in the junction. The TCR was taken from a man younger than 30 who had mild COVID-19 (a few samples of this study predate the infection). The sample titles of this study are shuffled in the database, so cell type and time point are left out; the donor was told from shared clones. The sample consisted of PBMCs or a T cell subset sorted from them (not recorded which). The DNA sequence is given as TGCGCCAGCAGTGACCCAGTAGCGGGGGCCCCCTACGAGCAGTACTTC. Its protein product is CASSDPVAGAPYEQYF.